The sequence of this TCR beta chain was determined in a study of blood T cell repertoires in COVID-19. The wider study: Sources were T cells, B-cell-depleted T cells, or PBMCs; the material itself was cDNA or gDNA.

Trimming left V 9 bases short and J 0 bases short, with 20 bases between. Germline V CDR1 and CDR2: SNHLY, FYNNEI. The CDR3 consists of 16 residues. This table comes from immunoSEQ multiplex PCR, and its TCRdb copy is limited to in-frame clones, with some not included. The sample contains about 320,000 clones, 80% to 90% of which appear only once. All recovered Cohort 3 donors got two negative PCRs, got clearance, or saw symptom resolution. Sequencing input: PBMCs or T cells enriched from blood (not recorded which). V usage is TRBV2 and J usage is TRBJ2-5; D might be TRBD2 (6 bases). This receptor was taken from a woman between 18 and 29 years old who had recovered from COVID-19. Written as DNA, the CDR3 is TGTGCCAGTACAAGTGACCGGGACTCGTACCAAGAGACCCAGTACTTC. The encoded protein is CASTSDRDSYQETQYF. Combining the CDR3 with reference TRBV2 and TRBJ2-5 gives the whole variable domain EPEVTQTPSHQVTQMGQEVILRCVPISNHLYFYWYRQILGQKVEFLVSFYNNEISEKSEIFDDQFSVERPDGSNFTLKIRSTKLEDSAMYFCASTSDRDSYQETQYFGPGTRLLVL.